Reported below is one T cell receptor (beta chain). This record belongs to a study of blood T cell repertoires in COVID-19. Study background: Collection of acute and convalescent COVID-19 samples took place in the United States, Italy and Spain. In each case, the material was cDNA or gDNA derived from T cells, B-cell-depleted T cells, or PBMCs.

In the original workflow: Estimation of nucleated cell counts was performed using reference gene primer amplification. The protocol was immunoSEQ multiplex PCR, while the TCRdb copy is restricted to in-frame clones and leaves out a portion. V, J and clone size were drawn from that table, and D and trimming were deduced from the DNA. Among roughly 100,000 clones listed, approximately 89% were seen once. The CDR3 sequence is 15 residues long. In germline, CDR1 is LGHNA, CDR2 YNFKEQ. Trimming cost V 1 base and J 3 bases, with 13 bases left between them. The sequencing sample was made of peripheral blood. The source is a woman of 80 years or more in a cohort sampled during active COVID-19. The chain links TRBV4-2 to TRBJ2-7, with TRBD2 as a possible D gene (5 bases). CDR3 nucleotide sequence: TGTGCCAGCAGCCAAGCAGGACTTGCGAACTACGAGCAGTACTTC. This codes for CASSQAGLANYEQYF.